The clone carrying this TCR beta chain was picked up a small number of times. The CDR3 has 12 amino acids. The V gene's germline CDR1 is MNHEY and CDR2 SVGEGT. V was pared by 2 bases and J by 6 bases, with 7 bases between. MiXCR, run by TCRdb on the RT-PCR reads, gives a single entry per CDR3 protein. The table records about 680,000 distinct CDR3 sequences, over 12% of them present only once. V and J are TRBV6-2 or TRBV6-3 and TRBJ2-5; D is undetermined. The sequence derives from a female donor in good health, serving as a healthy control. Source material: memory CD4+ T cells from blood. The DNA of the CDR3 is TGTGCCAGCAGTTACGTAGCAAAGACCCAGTACTTC. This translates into CASSYVAKTQYF.